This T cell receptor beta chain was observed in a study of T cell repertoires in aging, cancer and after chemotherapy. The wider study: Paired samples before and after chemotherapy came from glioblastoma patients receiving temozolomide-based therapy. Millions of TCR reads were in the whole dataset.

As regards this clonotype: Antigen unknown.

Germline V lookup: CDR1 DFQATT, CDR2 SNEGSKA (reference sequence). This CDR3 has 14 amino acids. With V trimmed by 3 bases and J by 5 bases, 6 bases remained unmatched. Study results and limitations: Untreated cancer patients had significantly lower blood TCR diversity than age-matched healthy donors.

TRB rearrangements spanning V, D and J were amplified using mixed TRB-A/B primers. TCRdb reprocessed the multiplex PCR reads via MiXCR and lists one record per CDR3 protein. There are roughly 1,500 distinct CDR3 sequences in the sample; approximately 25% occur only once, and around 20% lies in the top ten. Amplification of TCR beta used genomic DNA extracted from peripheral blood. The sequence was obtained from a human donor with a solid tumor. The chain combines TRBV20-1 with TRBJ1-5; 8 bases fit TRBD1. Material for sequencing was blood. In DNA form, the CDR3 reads TGCAGTGCTAGTACAGGGGGAGGAGATCAGCCCCAGCATTTT. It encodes CSASTGGGDQPQHF.